The 24 T cell receptor beta chains presented below share a single source sample, sequenced in a study of cytomegalovirus exposure and HLA in healthy donors (dated by TCRdb to about 2017). Libraries were made using the immunoSEQ multiplex PCR assay. For the multiplex PCR, a mixture combining 60 forward primers for TCR Vbeta segments and 13 reverse primers for TCR Jbeta segments was used. TCRdb retrieved this table from immuneACCESS and kept in-frame rearrangements only. Not all clones are present; in checked studies, unresolved V genes account for under half, and no reason is known for the remainder. The sample yields over 150,000 clones; roughly 76% were counted once. Jointly, the top ten make up about 12% of the sample. The sample comprised PBMCs. These receptors originate from a woman aged 45 to 65 in good health and CMV-seronegative.

The chain joins TRBV11-2 to TRBJ1-2; TRBD1 might be the D (6 bases). The CDR3 runs to 15 residues. The V end lost 5 bases, the J end lost 3 bases, and 16 bases lay between the germline ends. Germline V CDR1 and CDR2: SGHAT, FQNNGV. CDR3 residues: CASSPGGGAYYGYTF. The CDR3 DNA sequence: TGTGCCAGCAGCCCGGGGGGGGGCGCGTACTATGGCTACACCTTC.

This rearrangement joins TRBV14 to TRBJ2-6; D gene ambiguous. The CDR3 contains 13 residues. CDR1 and CDR2 from the germline V gene are SGHDN and FVKESK. The V end was cut by 3 bases, the J end by 2 bases, with 2 bases between. CDR3 region: CASSHAGANVLTF. CDR3 DNA: TGTGCCAGCAGCCACGCTGGGGCCAACGTCCTGACTTTC. The entire variable domain, with the rest obtained from reference TRBV14 and TRBJ2-6, is as follows: EAGVTQFPSHSVIEKGQTVTLRCDPISGHDNLYWYRRVMGKEIKFLLHFVKESKQDESGMPNNRFLAERTGGTYSTLKVQPAELEDSGVYFCASSHAGANVLTFGAGSRLTVL.

The chain is built from TRBV2 and TRBJ2-7, with 11 nucleotides matching TRBD2. In germline, CDR1 is SNHLY, CDR2 FYNNEI. This CDR3 contains 15 residues. V dropped 1 base and J dropped 3; count of bases not matched to a gene: 2. Here the CDR3 reads CASSEVAGGGYEQYF. CDR3 sequence (DNA): TGTGCCAGCAGTGAAGTAGCGGGAGGGGGCTACGAGCAGTACTTC.

The genes are TRBV5-4 and TRBJ2-7, with D perhaps matching TRBD2 (5 bases). CDR1 and CDR2 from the germline V gene are SGHNT and YYREEE (reference sequence). V was shortened by 1 base and J by 0 bases, with 8 bases between the two germline ends. The CDR3 length is 14 residues. This CDR3 is CASSLSGISYEQYF. As DNA, the CDR3 is TGTGCCAGCAGCTTGTCGGGGATCTCCTACGAGCAGTACTTC.

The V call is TRBV5-8, the J call TRBJ1-1; TRBD1 matches at 9 bases. Germline assignment: CDR1 SGHTS and CDR2 YDEGEE. J lost 7 bases, V lost 5 bases, and 21 bases had no gene match. CDR3 length equals 18 residues. This chain's CDR3 is CASSFWTGTGRLKDEAFF. Written as DNA, the CDR3 is TGTGCCAGCAGTTTTTGGACCGGGACAGGGCGCCTGAAGGATGAAGCTTTCTTT. The whole variable domain, filled in from reference TRBV5-8 and TRBJ1-1, reads EAGVTQSPTHLIKTRGQQATLRCSPISGHTSVYWYQQALGLGLQFLLWYDEGEERNRGNFPPRFSGRQFPNYSSELNVNALELEDSALYLCASSFWTGTGRLKDEAFFGQGTRLTVV.

The rearrangement joins TRBV30 to TRBJ1-2; D is unclear. CDR1 and CDR2 from the germline V gene are GTSNPN and SVGIG (reference sequence). V was pared by 2 bases and J by 3 bases, with 10 bases between. The CDR3 has 13 residues. CDR3 nucleotide sequence: TGTGCCTGGAGTTTCGGTTTGGACTATGGCTACACCTTC. Amino acid sequence: CAWSFGLDYGYTF. Based on the CDR3 plus reference TRBV30 and TRBJ1-2, the full variable domain is SQTIHQWPATLVQPVGSPLSLECTVEGTSNPNLYWYRQAAGRGLQLLFYSVGIGQISSEVPQNLSASRPQDRQFILSSKKLLLSDSGFYLCAWSFGLDYGYTFGSGTRLTVV.

This clone was seen a few times. The chain couples TRBV7-2 to TRBJ2-1; 8 positions match TRBD2. This CDR3 has 16 residues. With V trimmed by 2 bases and J by 4 bases, 7 bases remained unmatched. Germline V gives CDR1 SGHTA, CDR2 FQGNSA. CDR3 loop: CASSLLGSGKYNEQFF. CDR3 bases: TGTGCCAGCAGCTTATTGGGTAGCGGGAAATACAATGAGCAGTTCTTC. Based on the CDR3 plus reference TRBV7-2 and TRBJ2-1, the full variable domain is GAGVSQSPSNKVTEKGKDVELRCDPISGHTALYWYRQSLGQGLEFLIYFQGNSAPDKSGLPSDRFSAERTGGSVSTLTIQRTQQEDSAVYLCASSLLGSGKYNEQFFGPGTRLTVL.

The V and J genes are TRBV9 and TRBJ2-7; the D gene is possibly TRBD2 (7 bases). This CDR3 has 17 residues. Trimming shortened V by 2 bases and J by 5 bases, and 23 bases separated the two germline ends. Germline V gives CDR1 SGDLS, CDR2 YYNGEE. The DNA of the CDR3 is TGTGCCAGCAGCGTTGGGATAGCGGGCCGAGGGGGGAACGAGCAGTACTTC. Translated: CASSVGIAGRGGNEQYF.

This clone was counted only a few times. The chain couples TRBV6-6 to TRBJ2-3; 7 nucleotides line up with TRBD2. J was trimmed by 4 bases and V by 8 bases; bases with no gene match: 9. Germline CDR1 is MNHNY and CDR2 is SVGAGI (reference sequence). The CDR3 contains 14 residues. CDR3 protein: CASLTSGGADTQYF. CDR3 bases: TGTGCCAGCCTAACGTCGGGGGGAGCAGATACGCAGTATTTT.

The rearrangement links TRBV7-2 to TRBJ2-7; TRBD2 aligns across 9 bases. CDR1 SGHTA and CDR2 FQGNSA come from the germline V gene. Trimming took 5 bases from V and 6 from J; bases not matched to a gene: 14. The CDR3 runs to 16 residues. CDR3 nucleotides: TGTGCCAGCAGCCCAACCCCCACTAGCGGGTGGGGCGAGCAGTACTTC. Translation: CASSPTPTSGWGEQYF.

This clone was observed once. The chain joins TRBV19 to TRBJ2-7, with D tentatively TRBD1 (8 bases). From germline, CDR1 is LNHDA and CDR2 SQIVND (reference sequence). Trimming pared 6 bases from V and 3 bases from J, leaving 21 bases between. The CDR3 has 16 amino acids. The CDR3 is CASSGTGLSGYYEQYF. The DNA for the CDR3 is TGTGCCAGTAGCGGGACAGGCCTTAGCGGGTACTACGAGCAGTACTTC.

The chain employs TRBV5-4 and TRBJ1-2, with TRBD1 matching 9 bases. After removal of 4 bases from V and 4 bases from J, the junction contained 14 bases not matched to a gene. The CDR3 is made up of 17 amino acids. The V gene's germline CDR1 is SGHNT and CDR2 YYREEE (reference sequence). DNA for the CDR3: TGTGCCAGCAGCGTCCGGGACAGGGCATCGTACGGCTATGGCTACACCTTC. It codes for CASSVRDRASYGYGYTF.

The rearrangement uses TRBV5-4 and TRBJ2-1; D might be TRBD2 (6 bases). Germline CDR1 SGHNT, CDR2 YYREEE (reference sequence). The CDR3 consists of 13 residues. V was cut by 4 bases and J by 8 bases, with 13 bases left in between. CDR3 sequence reads: CASSVLAWHEQFF. CDR3 nucleotides: TGTGCCAGCAGCGTGCTAGCGTGGCATGAGCAGTTCTTC.

This clone was seen a handful of times. The rearrangement uses TRBV5-4 and TRBJ1-2; D is undetermined. The ends were cut back, 0 bases at V and 0 bases at J, with 9 bases in the middle. The CDR3 has 15 amino acids. The V gene's germline CDR1 is SGHNT and CDR2 YYREEE (reference sequence). The CDR3 protein is CASSLDISANYGYTF. The CDR3 region has the DNA TGTGCCAGCAGCTTGGATATATCGGCTAACTATGGCTACACCTTC. The full variable domain, with the rest looked up from reference TRBV5-4 and TRBJ1-2, is ETGVTQSPTHLIKTRGQQVTLRCSSQSGHNTVSWYQQALGQGPQFIFQYYREEENGRGNFPPRFSGLQFPNYSSELNVNALELDDSALYLCASSLDISANYGYTFGSGTRLTVV.

This chain connects TRBV18 to TRBJ2-6, with D possibly TRBD2 on 6 matching bases. Germline V gene sequence: CDR1 KGHSH, CDR2 LQKENI. Trimming shortened V by 0 bases and J by 4 bases, and 7 bases separated the two germline ends. The CDR3 has 15 residues. CDR3 bases: TGTGCCAGCTCACCACCACTAGCCGGGGCCAACGTCCTGACTTTC. Translating it yields CASSPPLAGANVLTF. Filled out from reference TRBV18 and TRBJ2-6, the complete variable domain reads NAGVMQNPRHLVRRRGQEARLRCSPMKGHSHVYWYRQLPEEGLKFMVYLQKENIIDESGMPKERFSAEFPKEGPSILRIQQVVRGDSAAYFCASSPPLAGANVLTFGAGSRLTVL.

The chain joins TRBV5-1 to TRBJ2-7, with a weak D call TRBD1 (5 bases). Trimming stripped 2 bases from V and 3 bases from J, with 9 bases between. CDR3 length: 13 amino acids. The V gene's germline CDR1 is SGHRS and CDR2 YFSETQ. CDR3 region: CASSFRQNYEQYF. CDR3 nucleotides: TGCGCCAGCAGCTTCCGACAGAACTACGAGCAGTACTTC.

J is TRBJ2-4 and V is TRBV2; maybe TRBD1 (6 bases). The length of the CDR3 is 15 residues. CDR1 is SNHLY and CDR2 is FYNNEI in the germline V gene. V was trimmed by 6 bases and J by 2 bases, leaving 14 bases between them. CDR3 nucleotide sequence: TGTGCCAGCAGCTCCAGGGGTGATCCCAAAAACATTCAGTACTTC. As protein: CASSSRGDPKNIQYF.

The chain carries TRBV7-2 and TRBJ2-7; TRBD1 aligns across 8 bases. V shed 3 bases, J shed 9 bases, and the junction held 7 bases outside the gene matches. CDR3 length: 13 amino acids. The germline gives CDR1 SGHTA, CDR2 FQGNSA. Written as DNA, the CDR3 is TGTGCCAGCAGCTTTCTCGGACAGGGATGGCAGTACTTC. This encodes CASSFLGQGWQYF.

The chain is built from TRBV4-3 and TRBJ1-4, with D perhaps TRBD1 (5 bases). Trimming stripped 2 bases from V and 1 base from J, with 8 bases between. The CDR3 consists of 15 residues. CDR1 is LGHNA, CDR2 YSLEER, per germline. This chain's CDR3 is CASSQFDRTNEKLFF. Here the CDR3 DNA reads TGCGCCAGCAGCCAATTCGACAGAACTAATGAAAAACTGTTTTTT.

V and J are TRBV2 and TRBJ1-3, with TRBD1 matching 10 bases. CDR1 is SNHLY and CDR2 is FYNNEI in the germline V gene. The ends lost 4 bases at V and 11 bases at J; junction bases unmatched: 14. The CDR3 extends over 16 amino acids. The CDR3 sequence: CASSGGTGVGSGAIYF. In nucleotides, the CDR3 is TGTGCCAGCAGTGGAGGGACAGGGGTCGGATCCGGCGCCATATATTTT.

This clone was seen once. This chain connects TRBV4-1 to TRBJ1-3, with D hard to call. Germline CDR1 reads MGHRA; CDR2 reads YSYEKL. The germline V and J ends were trimmed by 2 bases and 2 bases, with 22 bases remaining between them. This CDR3 comprises 19 residues. CDR3 sequence reads: CASSQLFTSAGAAGNTIYF. Written as DNA, the CDR3 is TGCGCCAGCAGCCAACTTTTTACCTCTGCGGGTGCGGCTGGAAACACCATATATTTT.

The chain has TRBV18 and TRBJ2-6; D not resolved. Germline V gene sequence: CDR1 KGHSH, CDR2 LQKENI. CDR3 length equals 14 residues. The V end lost 4 bases, the J end lost 0 bases, and 4 bases lay between the germline ends. The DNA for the CDR3 is TGTGCCAGCTCACTCTTCTCTGGGGCCAACGTCCTGACTTTC. Protein: CASSLFSGANVLTF. The full variable domain, completed using reference TRBV18 and TRBJ2-6, is NAGVMQNPRHLVRRRGQEARLRCSPMKGHSHVYWYRQLPEEGLKFMVYLQKENIIDESGMPKERFSAEFPKEGPSILRIQQVVRGDSAAYFCASSLFSGANVLTFGAGSRLTVL.

CDR3 sequence (DNA): TGTGCCAGCAGCGTCCGGACAGGGGGCGGCACAGATACGCAGTATTTT. Its protein product is CASSVRTGGGTDTQYF. The chain combines TRBV9 with TRBJ2-3; 11 bases match TRBD1. The germline gives CDR1 SGDLS, CDR2 YYNGEE. Trimming removed 2 bases from V and 1 base from J; junction bases left unmatched: 3. The CDR3 has 16 amino acids.

The CDR3 coding sequence is TGCGCCAGCAGCCCCGAGGGGACAGCAAAACATGAAAAACTGTTTTTT. Protein product: CASSPEGTAKHEKLFF. The chain uses TRBV5-1 and TRBJ1-4; 7 nucleotides match TRBD1. There are 16 residues in the CDR3. Germline CDR1 SGHRS, CDR2 YFSETQ. V was pared by 4 bases and J by 6 bases, with 12 bases of the junction left unmatched.